This T cell receptor (beta chain) is from a study of T-cell memory formation after mild COVID-19. Germline CDR1 reads SEHNR; CDR2 reads FQNEAQ (reference sequence). The CDR3 has 14 amino acids. V was pared by 1 base and J by 4 bases, with 11 bases between. About this clonotype: Its specificity is unknown.

Findings and caveats of the study: Pre-infection memory held some responding clones, suggesting pre-existing cross-reactive T cells responded. CD4+ contracting clones were found mainly in CM and EM, and CD8+ ones in EMRA.

cDNA libraries for TCR alpha and TCR beta, carrying sample barcodes and UMIs, came from 5'RACE with constant-segment primers. One entry per CDR3 protein, called by TCRdb with MiXCR from the 5' RACE reads. The data hold 100,000 to 150,000 distinct CDR3 sequences, with about a sixth observed a single time. The chain has TRBV7-9 and TRBJ2-7; weak D call: TRBD1 (6 bases). The receptor was derived from an adult woman who had mild COVID-19 (a few samples of this study predate the infection). Cell type and time point are not known. The sequencing sample was made of PBMCs or a T cell subset sorted from them (not recorded which). The CDR3 region has the DNA TGTGCCAGCAGCTTAGGACAGGCATCGTACGAGCAGTACTTC. It codes for CASSLGQASYEQYF.